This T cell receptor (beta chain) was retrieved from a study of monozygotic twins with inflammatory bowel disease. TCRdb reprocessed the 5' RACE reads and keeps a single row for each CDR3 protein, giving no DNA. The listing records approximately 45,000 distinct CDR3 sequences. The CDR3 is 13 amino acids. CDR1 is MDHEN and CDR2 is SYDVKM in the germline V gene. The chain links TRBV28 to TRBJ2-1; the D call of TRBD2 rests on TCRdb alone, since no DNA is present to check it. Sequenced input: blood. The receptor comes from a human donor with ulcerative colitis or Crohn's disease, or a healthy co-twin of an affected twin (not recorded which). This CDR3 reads CASRLGTANEQFF. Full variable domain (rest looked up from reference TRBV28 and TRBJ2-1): DVKVTQSSRYLVKRTGEKVFLECVQDMDHENMFWYRQDPGLGLRLIYFSYDVKMKEKGDIPEGYSVSREKKERFSLILESASTNQTSMYLCASRLGTANEQFFGPGTRLTVL.